This T cell receptor (beta chain) comes out of a study of response to subunit inactivated influenza vaccine. Notes on the study in general: After each seasonal influenza vaccination, few new T cells are recruited, the authors suggested.

Trimming left V 2 bases short and J 4 bases short, with 17 bases between. This CDR3 region has 17 residues. Germline loops: CDR1 SGHVS, CDR2 FQNEAQ. Concerning this clonotype itself: Its antigen remains unidentified.

TCRdb redid the calling of the RT-PCR reads with MiXCR, one entry per CDR3 protein. The sample includes fewer than 650,000 distinct CDR3 sequences, roughly 13% of them seen just once. Sample: PBMCs from blood, taken roughly 6 weeks after vaccination. The source is a man aged 50 to 60 who received an inactivated influenza vaccine. The chain employs TRBV7-8 and TRBJ2-2; tentatively, D is TRBD1 (6 bases). As DNA, the CDR3 is TGTGCCAGCAGCTTACTCATATCGGGACACTCCACCGGGGAGCTGTTTTTT. This codes for CASSLLISGHSTGELFF.